The clone carrying this T cell receptor beta chain occurred a few times. Its antigen remains unknown. The sample belongs to a study of CD8 T cells in ankylosing spondylitis. General study findings and limits: According to the report, clones linked to the disease were significantly enriched in matched synovial fluid samples taken from ankylosing spondylitis patients. Disease-linked clones bore a CD8+ phenotype and were relatively rare in peripheral blood. What appeared characteristic of ankylosing spondylitis blood was a TCR beta motif of fewer than ten highly homologous variants.

Using its own MiXCR run on the 5' RACE reads, TCRdb lists one record per CDR3 protein. The sample lists about 540,000 distinct CDR3 sequences; approximately 12% were seen once. The germline V gene encodes CDR1 SEHNR and CDR2 FQNEAQ (reference sequence). The length of the CDR3 is 16 residues. Trimming pared 4 bases from V and 4 bases from J, leaving 19 bases between. The rearrangement links TRBV7-9 to TRBJ1-2, with a weak D call TRBD1 (5 bases). The sample taken for sequencing was blood, either unsorted or a sorted T cell fraction (not recorded which). The TCR was taken from a male donor with ankylosing spondylitis. CDR3 in DNA: TGTGCCAGCAGCTCGGGGCTGAGGGTGAGAAGCTATGGCTACACCTTC. It yields the protein CASSSGLRVRSYGYTF.